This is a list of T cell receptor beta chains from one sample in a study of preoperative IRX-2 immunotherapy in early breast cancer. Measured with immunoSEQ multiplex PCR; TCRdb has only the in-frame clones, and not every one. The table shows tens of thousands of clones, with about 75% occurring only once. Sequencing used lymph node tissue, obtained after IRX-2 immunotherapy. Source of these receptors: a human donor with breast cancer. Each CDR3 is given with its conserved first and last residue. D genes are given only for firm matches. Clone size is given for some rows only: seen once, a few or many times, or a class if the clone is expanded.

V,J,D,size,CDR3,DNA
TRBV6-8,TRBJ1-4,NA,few,CASSYLVGVDEKLFF,TGTGCCAGCAGTTACCTGGTAGGGGTGGACGAAAAACTGTTTTTT
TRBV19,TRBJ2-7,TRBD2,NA,CASSTAGSSYEQYF,TGTGCCAGTAGTACAGCGGGGAGCTCCTACGAGCAGTACTTC
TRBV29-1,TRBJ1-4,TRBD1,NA,CSARDRGMGNEKLFF,TGCAGCGCCCGGGACAGGGGGATGGGTAATGAAAAACTGTTTTTT
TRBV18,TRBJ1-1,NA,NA,CASSPRGQGLNTEAFF,TGTGCCAGCTCACCACGTGGTCAGGGATTGAACACTGAAGCTTTCTTT
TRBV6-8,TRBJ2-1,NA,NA,CASSYRSSGHRGRNEQFF,TGTGCCAGCAGTTACCGATCTAGCGGCCACAGGGGGAGGAATGAGCAGTTCTTC
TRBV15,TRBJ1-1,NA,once,CATSRDRIETEAFF,TGTGCCACCAGCAGAGATCGGATTGAGACTGAAGCTTTCTTT
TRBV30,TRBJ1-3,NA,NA,CAWSAPWTWSGNTIYF,TGTGCCTGGAGTGCCCCATGGACGTGGTCAGGAAACACCATATATTTT
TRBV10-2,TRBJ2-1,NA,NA,CASSDQRSNEQFF,TGCGCCAGCAGTGATCAGAGATCCAATGAGCAGTTCTTC
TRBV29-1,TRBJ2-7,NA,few,CSVEGGSGGLYEQYF,TGCAGCGTTGAAGGTGGGAGTGGGGGTTTATACGAGCAGTACTTC
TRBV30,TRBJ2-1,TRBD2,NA,CAWKLPGLAYNEQFF,TGTGCCTGGAAGTTACCGGGACTAGCCTACAATGAGCAGTTCTTC
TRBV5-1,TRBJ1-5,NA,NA,CASSPTIGGDQPQHF,TGCGCCAGCAGCCCGACAATCGGGGGGGATCAGCCCCAGCATTTT
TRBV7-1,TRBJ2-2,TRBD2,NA,CASSTPGTSALPANTGELFF,TGTGCCAGCAGCACGCCCGGGACTAGCGCACTACCCGCGAACACCGGGGAGCTGTTTTTT
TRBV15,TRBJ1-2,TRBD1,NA,CATSRGARDSYGYTF,TGTGCCACCAGCAGAGGCGCCCGGGACAGCTATGGCTACACCTTC
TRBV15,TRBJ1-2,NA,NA,CATSKLTRESGYTF,TGTGCCACCAGCAAACTAACCAGGGAAAGTGGCTACACCTTC
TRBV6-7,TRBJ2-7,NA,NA,CTSSFRESTSHYEQYF,TGTACCAGCAGTTTTCGGGAATCCACATCCCACTACGAGCAGTACTTC
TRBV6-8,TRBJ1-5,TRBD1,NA,CASSSGTGGTQPQHF,TGTGCCAGCAGCTCCGGGACAGGGGGCACTCAGCCCCAGCATTTT
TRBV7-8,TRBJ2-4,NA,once,CASSTSWGDIQYF,TGTGCCAGCAGCACTTCCTGGGGGGACATTCAGTACTTC
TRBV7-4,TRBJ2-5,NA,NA,CASSFSGIQETQYF,TGTGCCAGCAGCTTCTCGGGCATACAAGAGACCCAGTACTTC
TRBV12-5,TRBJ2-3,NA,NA,CASGLGQISTDTQYF,TGTGCTAGTGGTTTGGGACAGATTAGCACAGATACGCAGTATTTT
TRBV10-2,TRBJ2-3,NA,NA,CASRPGLASDTQYF,TGCGCCAGCCGCCCCGGGCTAGCCTCAGATACGCAGTATTTT
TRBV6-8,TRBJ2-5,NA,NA,CAISGGIQETQYF,TGTGCCATCAGTGGAGGCATCCAAGAGACCCAGTACTTC
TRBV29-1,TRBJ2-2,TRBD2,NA,CSAISGRALNTGELFF,TGCAGCGCTATTAGCGGGAGGGCATTAAACACCGGGGAGCTGTTTTTT
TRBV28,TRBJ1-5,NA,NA,CASSSPPRVRSNQPQHF,TGTGCCAGCAGTTCCCCTCCCAGGGTAAGGAGCAATCAGCCCCAGCATTTT
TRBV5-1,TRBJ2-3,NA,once,CATMRTVGFGDTQYF,TGCGCCACCATGCGGACAGTCGGTTTTGGCGATACGCAGTATTTT
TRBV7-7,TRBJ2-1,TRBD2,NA,CASSRPGTSGLAEQFF,TGTGCCAGCAGCCGCCCCGGGACTAGCGGGTTGGCTGAGCAGTTCTTC
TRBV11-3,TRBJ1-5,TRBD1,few,CASSLSAGGHQPQHF,TGTGCCAGCAGCTTATCAGCAGGGGGCCATCAGCCCCAGCATTTT
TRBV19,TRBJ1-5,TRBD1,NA,CASEDRGSNQPQHF,TGTGCCAGTGAGGACAGGGGTAGCAATCAGCCCCAGCATTTT
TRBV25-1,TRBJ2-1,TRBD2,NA,CASSAGLAALLYNEQFF,TGTGCCAGCAGTGCCGGACTAGCGGCGCTTCTATACAATGAGCAGTTCTTC
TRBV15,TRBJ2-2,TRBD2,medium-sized,CATSRGQAGGLYTGELFF,TGTGCCACCAGCAGAGGTCAGGCGGGAGGGCTTTACACCGGGGAGCTGTTTTTT
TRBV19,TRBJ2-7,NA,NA,CASSIKYTSYEQYF,TGTGCCAGTAGTATTAAATACACTTCCTACGAGCAGTACTTC
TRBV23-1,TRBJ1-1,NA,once,CASSQDPERLRNTEAFF,TGCGCCAGCAGCCAAGATCCGGAGAGGCTACGGAACACTGAAGCTTTCTTT
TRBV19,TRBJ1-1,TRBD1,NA,CASSSQGGRTEAFF,TGTGCCAGTAGTTCCCAGGGGGGGCGCACTGAAGCTTTCTTT
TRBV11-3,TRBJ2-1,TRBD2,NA,CASSFRLAGGYEQFF,TGTGCCAGCAGCTTTAGACTAGCGGGAGGGTATGAGCAGTTCTTC
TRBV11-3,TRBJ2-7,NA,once,CASSLGQKIYEQYF,TGTGCCAGCAGCTTAGGACAGAAAATCTACGAGCAGTACTTC
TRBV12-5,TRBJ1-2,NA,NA,CASGLVWKVGERTNYGYTF,TGTGCTAGTGGTTTGGTATGGAAAGTTGGCGAACGAACTAACTATGGCTACACCTTC
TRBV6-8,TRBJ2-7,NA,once,CATKTGSYEQYF,TGTGCCACCAAGACAGGTTCCTACGAGCAGTACTTC
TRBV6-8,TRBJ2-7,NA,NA,CAIAAGRSSNPSYEQYF,TGTGCCATCGCTGCCGGGAGATCAAGCAACCCCTCCTACGAGCAGTACTTC
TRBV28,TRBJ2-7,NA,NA,CASSLTRDSLEQYF,TGTGCCAGCAGTTTAACCCGGGACTCCCTCGAGCAGTACTTC
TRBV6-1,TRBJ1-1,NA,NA,CASSEARGRGTEAFF,TGTGCCAGCAGTGAAGCGCGGGGCAGAGGCACTGAAGCTTTCTTT
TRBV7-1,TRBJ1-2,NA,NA,CASSYEDNYGYTF,TGTGCCAGCAGCTATGAAGACAACTATGGCTACACCTTC
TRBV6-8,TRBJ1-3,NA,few,CASSYRRGINSGNTIYF,TGTGCCAGCAGTTACAGAAGGGGAATTAACTCTGGAAACACCATATATTTT
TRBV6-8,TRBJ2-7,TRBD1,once,CASSYDPGGRYEQYF,TGTGCCAGCAGTTACGACCCAGGGGGAAGGTACGAGCAGTACTTC
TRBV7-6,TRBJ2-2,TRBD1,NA,CASSSGQRNTGELFF,TGTGCCAGCAGCTCGGGACAGAGGAACACCGGGGAGCTGTTTTTT
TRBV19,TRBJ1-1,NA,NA,CASSKPNLNTEAFF,TGTGCCAGTAGTAAACCTAATTTGAACACTGAAGCTTTCTTT
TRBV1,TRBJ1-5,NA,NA,CASSQDRGSNQPQHF,TGCGCCAGCAGCCAAGATCGGGGGAGCAATCAGCCCCAGCATTTT
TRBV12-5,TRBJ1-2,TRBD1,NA,CASGNPGTERSYGYTF,TGTGCTAGTGGCAACCCCGGGACAGAAAGGAGCTATGGCTACACCTTC
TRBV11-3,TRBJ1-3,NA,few,CASSRASSGNTIYF,TGTGCCAGCAGCCGGGCGAGCTCTGGAAACACCATATATTTT
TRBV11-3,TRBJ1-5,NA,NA,CASSSTAGQNQPQHF,TGTGCCAGCAGCTCGACTGCCGGACAGAATCAGCCCCAGCATTTT
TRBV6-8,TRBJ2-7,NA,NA,CASSAKFYEQYF,TGTGCCAGCAGCGCTAAATTCTACGAGCAGTACTTC
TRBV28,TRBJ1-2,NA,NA,CASSLRGGSRTYF,TGTGCCAGCAGTTTGCGAGGGGGTTCGCGCACATATTTC
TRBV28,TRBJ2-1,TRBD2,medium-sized,CASKTLAGSLFDEQFF,TGTGCCAGCAAAACCTTAGCGGGATCCTTATTTGATGAGCAGTTCTTC
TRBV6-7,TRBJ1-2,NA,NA,CASSRQAWGYTF,TGTGCCAGCAGTAGACAGGCGTGGGGCTACACCTTC
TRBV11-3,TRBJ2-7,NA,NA,CASSPGAHDYEQYF,TGTGCCAGCAGCCCGGGCGCGCACGACTACGAGCAGTACTTC
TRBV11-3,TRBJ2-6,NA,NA,CASSPFGSSSGANVLTF,TGTGCCAGCAGCCCATTCGGCAGCTCCTCTGGGGCCAACGTCCTGACTTTC